The T cell receptor (beta chain) under discussion was sequenced for a study of blood T cell repertoires in COVID-19. In the study's own analysis: Amplification of reference gene primers was used by the study to estimate nucleated cell counts. Sequencing used immunoSEQ multiplex PCR; TCRdb keeps in-frame clones, though not all of them. Clone size and the V and J calls come from that table; the DNA yielded D and trimming. In the table there are 130,000 or so clones, about 83% of which are singletons. CDR3 length: 16 residues. The germline V gene encodes CDR1 SGHAT and CDR2 FQNNGV. On this clone: A junction boundary mismatches the germline segment, possibly from a read error.

Adults between about 18 and 89 years of age took part from 24 US areas. Cohorts were determined from participant-reported clinical history. For recovered donors of Cohort 3, there were two negative PCRs, clearance, or symptom resolution. Material for sequencing was PBMCs or T cells enriched from blood (not recorded which). The receptor was isolated from a woman aged 30 to 39 who had recovered from COVID-19. The chain is built from TRBV11-2 and TRBJ1-3; a weak D match, TRBD1 (5 bases). The CDR3 protein is CASSLERATVGNTIYF. The CDR3 region has the DNA TGTGCCAGCAGCCTAGAACGTGCGACAGTTGGAAACACCATATATTTT.